What follows are 9 T cell receptor beta chains derived from one specimen sequenced in a study of cytomegalovirus exposure and HLA in healthy donors (dated by TCRdb to 2016 to 2017). Preparation of the library involved the immunoSEQ multiplex PCR assay. The multiplex PCR relied on a mix of 60 forward primers for TCR Vbeta segments and 13 reverse primers for TCR Jbeta segments. TCRdb obtained this table from immuneACCESS and retained in-frame rearrangements with V and J assigned. These tables miss some clones; where compared with another copy, unresolved V genes account for less than half of the shortfall, and the remainder is unexplained. Within this sample are 150,000 to 200,000 clones, with around three quarters of them counted one time only. The top ten clonotypes cover approximately 2.1% of the sample. Material: PBMCs. Receptors originate from a man aged 30 to 39 in good health and CMV-seronegative.

This chain connects TRBV11-2 to TRBJ2-1; 9 positions agree with TRBD2. Per the germline V gene, CDR1 is SGHAT and CDR2 is FQNNGV. This CDR3 has 14 amino acids. Trimming cost V 6 bases and J 4 bases; bases outside gene matches: 4. The CDR3 DNA is TGTGCCAGCAGTAGGCTAGCGGGATACAATGAGCAGTTCTTC. This sequence encodes CASSRLAGYNEQFF.

The rearrangement joins TRBV28 to TRBJ2-5; 13 nucleotides line up with TRBD2. Germline V CDR1 and CDR2: MDHEN, SYDVKM. The CDR3 sequence is 17 residues long. J lost 4 bases, V lost 4 bases, and 9 bases had no gene match. CDR3 sequence reads: CASSSSRLAGGRETQYF. Written as DNA, the CDR3 is TGTGCCAGCAGTTCTTCCCGACTAGCGGGAGGCAGAGAGACCCAGTACTTC.

This rearrangement joins TRBV5-5 to TRBJ2-5, with 10 bases identical to TRBD2. V shed 2 bases and J 0 bases; nucleotides not matched to a gene: 1. CDR1 and CDR2 (germline): SGHKS, YYEKEE (reference sequence). This CDR3 comprises 15 residues. The CDR3 DNA reads as TGTGCCAGCAGCTTAGCGGGAGGGGACCAAGAGACCCAGTACTTC. This codes for CASSLAGGDQETQYF.

This chain links TRBV18 with TRBJ1-2, with TRBD1 identical over 8 bases. The CDR3 extends over 14 amino acids. V lost 6 bases to trimming and J lost 4 bases; unmatched junction nucleotides: 7. Germline CDR1 reads KGHSH; CDR2 reads LQKENI. The CDR3 nucleotides are TGTGCCAGCTCCCCGGGACAGGTTTCCTATGGCTACACCTTC. It yields the protein CASSPGQVSYGYTF.

This chain connects TRBV7-9 to TRBJ1-5; 7 bases line up with TRBD1. This CDR3 has 17 residues. The germline V gene has CDR1 SEHNR and CDR2 FQNEAQ (reference sequence). V dropped 5 bases and J dropped 2; count of bases not matched to a gene: 12. The CDR3 protein is CASSRTGQKKGNQPQHF. The CDR3 nucleotides are TGTGCCAGCAGCCGCACGGGACAGAAAAAGGGCAATCAGCCCCAGCATTTT.

The table lists this clone with a few counts. The rearrangement links TRBV19 to TRBJ2-5; 10 nucleotides match TRBD2. The germline V gene has CDR1 LNHDA and CDR2 SQIVND (reference sequence). Losses at the gene ends were 4 bases for V and 0 bases for J; bases not matched to a gene: 20. The CDR3 is made up of 21 amino acids. CDR3 residues: CASSKLRASGLAAINQETQYF. The DNA of the CDR3 is TGTGCCAGTAGTAAGCTCCGGGCCTCCGGACTAGCGGCTATAAACCAAGAGACCCAGTACTTC.

This clone was seen a single time. The rearrangement joins TRBV11-2 to TRBJ1-2; a possible D gene is TRBD1 (5 bases). Germline CDR1 SGHAT, CDR2 FQNNGV. V lost 5 bases and J lost 8, with 24 bases in between. The CDR3 length is 16 residues. The CDR3 sequence: CASSHWETGASWGYTF. The CDR3 coding sequence is TGTGCCAGCAGCCATTGGGAAACTGGGGCATCCTGGGGCTACACCTTC. Combining the CDR3 with reference TRBV11-2 and TRBJ1-2 gives the whole variable domain EAGVAQSPRYKIIEKRQSVAFWCNPISGHATLYWYQQILGQGPKLLIQFQNNGVVDDSQLPKDRFSAERLKGVDSTLKIQPAKLEDSAVYLCASSHWETGASWGYTFGSGTRLTVV.

The chain is built from TRBV7-3 and TRBJ1-4; no clear D gene. The germline V gene encodes CDR1 SGHTA and CDR2 FQGTGA. This CDR3 is 11 amino acids long. The ends were cut back, 5 bases at V and 4 bases at J, with 2 bases in the middle. This CDR3 is CASSRNEKLFF. CDR3 in DNA: TGTGCCAGCAGCCGTAATGAAAAACTGTTTTTT.

V is TRBV9 and J is TRBJ2-3; TRBD2 matches 7 bases. The V gene end was trimmed by 4 bases and the J gene end by 3 bases; junction bases not matched to a gene: 14. From germline, CDR1 is SGDLS and CDR2 YYNGEE. This CDR3 region has 17 residues. The CDR3 DNA sequence: TGTGCCAGCAGCCCCAGATCTTACGGGAGGTCTACAGATACGCAGTATTTT. Translated, it gives CASSPRSYGRSTDTQYF.